A selection of T cell receptor beta chains follows, all from one sample in a study of T cells in Graves' hyperthyroidism and ophthalmopathy. Each CDR3 protein is one row after TCRdb ran MiXCR on the multiplex PCR reads. The sample lists nearly 600,000 distinct CDR3 sequences; about 15% were seen once. Sequencing was done on a sample of blood. These receptors were taken from a woman aged 30 to 39 with Graves' hyperthyroidism that later progressed to Graves' ophthalmopathy. Both conserved end residues are part of each CDR3. The order of the fields is V gene, D gene, clone size, J gene, CDR3 DNA, CDR3 protein. D genes are given only for firm matches. Sizes are listed as how often the clone was seen (once, few, many) or a class if it is expanded.

TRBV2	TRBD2	many	TRBJ2-3	TGTGCCAGCAGTGAAGAGCGGGAGGGGGCGCAGTATTTT	CASSEEREGAQYF
TRBV6-2/TRBV6-3	-	few	TRBJ2-1	TGTGCCAGCAGTTCCGACTGGAATGAGCAGTTCTTC	CASSSDWNEQFF
TRBV27	TRBD1	many	TRBJ2-5	TGTGCCAGCAGTTCCGGGACAGGGTCGCAAGAGACCCAGTACTTC	CASSSGTGSQETQYF
TRBV19	TRBD1	many	TRBJ1-2	TGTGCCAGTTGGACAGGGGGCTCAGGAGGCTACACCTTC	CASWTGGSGGYTF
TRBV19	-	few	TRBJ1-5	TGTGCCAGTAGTATAGGGAGCCAGCCCCAGCATTTT	CASSIGSQPQHF
TRBV7-9	-	many	TRBJ2-1	TGTGCCAGCAGCTCCAGACTAGACAATGAGCAGTTCTTC	CASSSRLDNEQFF
TRBV12-3/TRBV12-4	TRBD2	many	TRBJ2-2	TGTGCCAGCACCACCCCTTTAGCGGGAATGACCGGGGAGCTGTTTTTT	CASTTPLAGMTGELFF
TRBV5-1	-	few	TRBJ2-1	TGCGCCAGCAGCTTGGCCTCATCTCCCTCCTACAATGAGCAGTTCTTC	CASSLASSPSYNEQFF
TRBV20-1	-	many	TRBJ1-1	TGCAGTGCTAGAGATCCGAGAAGATACACTGAAGCTTTCTTT	CSARDPRRYTEAFF
TRBV18	TRBD2	many	TRBJ2-1	TGTGCCAGCTCCCCTAGCGGGCTCACCTACAATGAGCAGTTCTTC	CASSPSGLTYNEQFF
TRBV20-1	-	few	TRBJ1-1	TGCAGTGCCGCGGACGGAAACACTGAAGCTTTCTTT	CSAADGNTEAFF